The rows below give T cell receptor beta chains drawn from one sample of a study of T-cell reconstitution after alpha-beta-depleted transplantation in children. One entry per CDR3 protein results from TCRdb running MiXCR on the PCR reads. The sample has 500,000 to 750,000 distinct CDR3 sequences, 27% seen once; the top ten hold under 45%. Sequences were derived from PBMCs, sampled before TCRalphabeta/CD19-depleted stem cell transplant. The receptor source for this set is a boy under two years old with Wiskott-Aldrich syndrome, due to receive a stem cell transplant. CDR3s leave out the opening cysteine and the closing phenylalanine or tryptophan. A D gene is named only where the DNA matches it firmly. Clone size is not always given. Where it is, it says once, few, many or a class for expanded clones.

v_call	clone_size	j_call	d_call	cdr3_aa
TRBV20-1	few	TRBJ1-1	-	SARTERNTEAF
TRBV11-1	-	TRBJ2-2	TRBD2	ASSPPRNGLAGGPFRGELF
TRBV20-1	few	TRBJ2-5	-	SARLFLGRKETQY
TRBV5-1	-	TRBJ2-3	TRBD2	ASSRTSSPDTQY
TRBV5-1	-	TRBJ1-1	-	ASSLAGGLGTEAF
TRBV20-1	few	TRBJ2-3	-	SARDVGGADTQY
TRBV20-1	-	TRBJ2-7	-	SATLPLWSEQY
TRBV5-1	few	TRBJ2-2	-	ASSLVGATNTGELF
TRBV7-9	-	TRBJ1-1	-	ASSLLGPGDTEAF
TRBV20-1	-	TRBJ2-7	-	SARDPKSSYEQY
TRBV5-1	-	TRBJ2-3	-	ASSLDNRSTDTQY
TRBV20-1	few	TRBJ2-1	TRBD2	SATHSGRSSYNEQF
TRBV12-3/TRBV12-4	-	TRBJ2-3	TRBD2	ASNSNSGTADTQY
TRBV10-3	few	TRBJ1-1	-	AISEQGSPEAF
TRBV7-3	few	TRBJ1-1	-	ASSPGGLGNTEAF
TRBV20-1	once	TRBJ2-7	-	SARDGSSYEQY
TRBV12-3/TRBV12-4	few	TRBJ1-1	-	ASNPPGLQGRGHTEAF
TRBV5-1	few	TRBJ2-2	-	ASSFRSAGELF
TRBV12-3/TRBV12-4	-	TRBJ2-1	-	ASSMVGSNEQF
TRBV5-4	few	TRBJ1-2	-	ASSSNAHYGYT
TRBV5-6	few	TRBJ2-5	TRBD2	ASSFGGLAGLQETQY
TRBV7-9	-	TRBJ1-1	-	ASSLDWVGPAEAF
TRBV9	-	TRBJ1-5	TRBD1	ASSVGQGGQPQH
TRBV20-1	few	TRBJ2-1	TRBD1	SASLLGQGAYYEQF
TRBV20-1	-	TRBJ2-7	TRBD1	SAAGGSYEQY
TRBV20-1	-	TRBJ2-5	-	SAPKMETQY
TRBV7-9	-	TRBJ2-2	-	ASSFTQGPGELF
TRBV27	-	TRBJ2-3	TRBD1	ASSLNNKKQGARHTDTQY
TRBV20-1	few	TRBJ1-1	TRBD1	SAKNRGRLTEAF
TRBV29-1	many	TRBJ2-1	TRBD2	SVDSGRALGNEQF
TRBV7-2	few	TRBJ2-3	TRBD1	ASRKGQGSTDTQY
TRBV7-2	few	TRBJ2-1	-	ASSWVDEQF
TRBV5-1	once	TRBJ2-5	-	ASSPGQLYQETQY
TRBV4-1	many	TRBJ2-1	-	ASSQDFRGYYEQF
TRBV12-3/TRBV12-4	-	TRBJ1-2	TRBD1	ASSFRGVNGYT
TRBV29-1	few	TRBJ2-1	TRBD2	SVARGLAGILF
TRBV6-5	few	TRBJ2-7	-	ASKGVGEQY
TRBV2	-	TRBJ2-5	-	ASSEVHRVETQY